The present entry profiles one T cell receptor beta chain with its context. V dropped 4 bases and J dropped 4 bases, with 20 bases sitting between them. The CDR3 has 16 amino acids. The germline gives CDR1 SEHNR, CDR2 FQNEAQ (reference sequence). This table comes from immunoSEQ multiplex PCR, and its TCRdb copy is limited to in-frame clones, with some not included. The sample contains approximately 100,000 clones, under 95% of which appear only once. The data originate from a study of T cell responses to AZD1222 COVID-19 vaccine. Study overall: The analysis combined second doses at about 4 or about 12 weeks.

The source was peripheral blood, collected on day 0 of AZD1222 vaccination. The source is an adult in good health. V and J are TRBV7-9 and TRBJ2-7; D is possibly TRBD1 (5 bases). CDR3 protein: CASSSGYGHARYEQYF. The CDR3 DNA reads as TGTGCCAGCAGCTCCGGTTACGGACATGCCCGGTACGAGCAGTACTTC.